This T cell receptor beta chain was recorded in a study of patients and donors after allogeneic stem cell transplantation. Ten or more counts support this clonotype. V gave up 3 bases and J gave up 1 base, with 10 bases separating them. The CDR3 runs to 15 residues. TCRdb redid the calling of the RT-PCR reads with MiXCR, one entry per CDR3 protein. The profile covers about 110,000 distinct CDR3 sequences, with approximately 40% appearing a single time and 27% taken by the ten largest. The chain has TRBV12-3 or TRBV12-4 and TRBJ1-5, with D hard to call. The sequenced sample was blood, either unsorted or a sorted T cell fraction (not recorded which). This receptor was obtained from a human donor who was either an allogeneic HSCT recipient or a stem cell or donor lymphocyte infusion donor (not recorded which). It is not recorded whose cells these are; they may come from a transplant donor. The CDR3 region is CASSFWGGSNQPQHF. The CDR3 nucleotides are TGTGCCAGCAGTTTCTGGGGAGGCAGCAATCAGCCCCAGCATTTT.